This T cell receptor (beta chain) was profiled in a study of T cells in Graves' hyperthyroidism and ophthalmopathy (dated by TCRdb to about 2019). In terms of the full investigation: Peripheral blood was sampled at the time of initial diagnosis, prior to any treatment. The approximately 100 discovery patients were randomly split 7:3 into training and test sets. Prospective prediction of ophthalmopathy was tested in an independent validation cohort consisting of some 19 hyperthyroidism patients and around 16 patients who later progressed to ophthalmopathy. The paper reports TCR Vbeta CDR3 sequencing of 140 or so peripheral blood samples: fewer than 50 ophthalmopathy, under 80 hyperthyroidism and approximately 17 progressor patients. After sampling, hyperthyroidism patients received methimazole starting at 30 mg daily, and ophthalmopathy patients received high-dose intravenous methylprednisolone. To identify TCR V-J signatures that set the groups apart, the researchers used a discovery cohort of 100 patients, made up of roughly 40 with Graves' ophthalmopathy and about 60 with stable Graves' hyperthyroidism. In several Graves' hyperthyroidism patients, the study also compared T-cell repertoires from thyroid tissue with T-cell repertoires from blood. What the study reported, not specific to this receptor: In validation, the model predicted progression to ophthalmopathy with 55% to 71% sensitivity and 72% to 75% specificity, a median of roughly seven months before onset. Most expanded thyroid clonotypes (frequency above 0.001) were also found in blood, which suggests that blood repertoires may mirror thyroid immune responses. Sample size was not statistically predetermined, and blinding of investigators to group allocation was not performed. Ophthalmopathy was separated from stable hyperthyroidism by a 13 V-J signature model, with about 88% sensitivity and about 84% specificity obtained in cross-validation and 80%/75% obtained in testing.

Including the terminal cysteine and phenylalanine, the CDR3 comprises 18 residues. The sequence is cut down to CDR3 DNA, 54 bases in frame from base 1. The junction shows trimming of 0 bases on V and 0 bases on J, plus 15 bases between the germline ends. From the germline V gene (reference sequence), CDR1 is LNHDA and CDR2 is SQIVND. This clonotype was seen a handful of times. No cognate antigen has been identified for it. No quality values exist for individual bases; no much larger clone is one base distant. The TCR beta CDR3 regions were amplified from RNA transcripts. For the first round of RT-PCR on the TCR CDR3, the HTBI primer set was used together with the Qiagen OneStep RT-PCR kit. Libraries were constructed in a second round of multiplex PCR, after which size selection and purification were carried out. Libraries were sequenced paired-end with 100 bp reads on an Illumina HiSeq2000. The published analysis was carried out like this. Raw data were processed with SOAPnuke, discarding reads with adapters, uncalled bases, mean Phred below 15, or no exact constant-primer or identifier match. COPE v1.2.5 was used to merge the high-quality paired reads, and each unique nucleotide sequence was defined as a clonotype. MiTCR v1.1 was used to align clonotypes to the IMGT TRBV, TRBD and TRBJ reference segments. Only V-J combinations with frequency above 0.0001, covering 99.2% of repertoires, were analysed. A TCS score was defined as the ratio of F50 (clonal expansion) to E x V (chaos), with BLOSUM62-based TCRdist applied between CDR3 peptides within each V-J. Welch's t-statistics and random forest reduced 514 V-J features to roughly 13, which were used in a naive Bayes classifier (R e1071). TCRdb passed the public sequencing reads through fastp at Q25 and MiXCR, retaining productive beta sequences. Here each entry gathers all rows of one CDR3 protein and keeps the most common genes and DNA. The V and J calls shown here were made by TCRdb, not taken from the authors' results. Counted in this sample were about 500,000 distinct CDR3 sequences; about 16% of them appeared once. The ten most abundant clones make up around 28% of the sample.

In the ophthalmopathy patients, disease was moderately to severely active, with a Clinical Activity Score of 3 or more, a NOSPECS grade of 4 or more, and a duration of less than 3 months. Exclusion was applied to patients with uncontrolled infections, other autoimmune diseases, pregnancy or lactation. Clinical symptoms, serum thyroxine and TRAb, thyroid ultrasound, and orbital computed tomography formed the basis for the diagnoses. PBMCs were isolated from about 9.2 ml of fresh peripheral blood by Ficoll-Paque density gradient centrifugation. Total RNA was extracted using Trizol reagent, and RNA quality was assessed on an Agilent 2100 Bioanalyzer.

The V and J genes are TRBV19 and TRBJ2-1; the D gene is unclear. The TCR comes from a woman aged 30 to 39 with Graves' ophthalmopathy. Input material: blood. The sequenced DNA: TGTGCCAGTAGTATAGATCGGGCCAGCGAGAGCTCCTACAATGAGCAGTTCTTC. This is translated as CASSIDRASESSYNEQFF.